These T cell receptor beta chains were read from a single sample in a study of T cell changes during pregnancy in multiple sclerosis. Data came from immunoSEQ multiplex PCR; TCRdb stores just in-frame clones and leaves some out. The data show around 54,000 clones, with 80% to 95% seen just once and about 0.6% held by the top ten. The starting material was CD4+ T cells from peripheral blood mononuclear cells, obtained after pregnancy. These receptor sequences come from a female donor in good health, enrolled as a control in a pregnancy study. Each CDR3 is given with its conserved first and last residue.

v_call: TRBV2; cdr3_aa: CASSWLSDGGYTF
v_call: TRBV5-6; cdr3_aa: CASIEASRSEQFF
v_call: TRBV4-1; cdr3_aa: CASSQLGADTQYF
v_call: TRBV19; cdr3_aa: CASSLGRRSTEAFF
v_call: TRBV5-1; cdr3_aa: CASSDDRADEKLFF
v_call: TRBV7-9; cdr3_aa: CASSLVESPNYGYTF
v_call: TRBV2; cdr3_aa: CASSEGQGGYEPLHF
v_call: TRBV11-1; cdr3_aa: CASSLSTGGYEQYF
v_call: TRBV7-8; cdr3_aa: CASSPRGTFSYNEQFF
v_call: TRBV19; cdr3_aa: CASSILATGELFF
v_call: TRBV7-8; cdr3_aa: CASSLNSYNEQFF
v_call: TRBV2; cdr3_aa: CASMSGYQETQYF
v_call: TRBV25-1; cdr3_aa: CASSELVRGLEGYTF
v_call: TRBV13; cdr3_aa: CASSPRTSGGAPELFF
v_call: TRBV28; cdr3_aa: CATTTGGLDEQYF
v_call: TRBV5-5; cdr3_aa: CASTRGLLAKNIQYF
v_call: TRBV28; cdr3_aa: CASRSAGGVFYEQYF
v_call: TRBV28; cdr3_aa: CASRGGGNYGYTF
v_call: TRBV19; cdr3_aa: CASRIAGGSGNTIYF
v_call: TRBV9; cdr3_aa: CASSVIPGLAGGPPGELFF
v_call: TRBV19; cdr3_aa: CASTYMGRQGNEKLFF
v_call: TRBV2; cdr3_aa: CASSQDTYEQYF
v_call: TRBV11-2; cdr3_aa: CASSGRSGGSGNEQFF
v_call: TRBV6-5; cdr3_aa: CASRKTGGPQETQYF
v_call: TRBV5-1; cdr3_aa: CASSDSATNEKLFF
v_call: TRBV11-2; cdr3_aa: CASSPGLAGGSGELFF
v_call: TRBV6-5; cdr3_aa: CASSRTETNEKLFF
v_call: TRBV7-9; cdr3_aa: CASSLRGGLIYEQYF
v_call: TRBV28; cdr3_aa: CASRLGQVNQPQHF
v_call: TRBV28; cdr3_aa: CASSLVLPGSIDTQYF
v_call: TRBV2; cdr3_aa: CASSNRETGANVLTF
v_call: TRBV19; cdr3_aa: CASSIGVSYGYTF